The rows below give T cell receptor beta chains drawn from one sample of a study of regulatory dendritic cells for organ transplantation. The table came from immunoSEQ multiplex PCR; TCRdb's copy has only in-frame clones and leaves some out. The table lists 25,000 to 30,000 clones, about 75% of them singletons, with 2% to 2.5% in the top ten. Sequencing was done on a sample of memory CD4+ T cells from blood. The source is a human donor in good health. Both conserved end residues are part of each CDR3. Each record gives: clone size, D gene, J gene, V gene, CDR3 DNA, CDR3 protein. The D gene is left open where the match is weak. Not all rows give a size; the values are once, few, many and, for expanded clones, a class.

clone size: NA; D gene: NA; J gene: TRBJ2-1; V gene: TRBV27; CDR3 DNA: TGTGCCAGCAGTTTGTCAGGGACCAATGAGCAGTTCTTC; CDR3 protein: CASSLSGTNEQFF
clone size: NA; D gene: NA; J gene: TRBJ2-7; V gene: TRBV11-2; CDR3 DNA: TGTGCCAGCAGCTTAGCTATACAGGGCTCCTACGAGCAGTACTTC; CDR3 protein: CASSLAIQGSYEQYF
clone size: NA; D gene: NA; J gene: TRBJ2-4; V gene: TRBV6-1; CDR3 DNA: TGTGCCAGCAGTGAAAGCCCAGGATTGTTAGCCAAAAACATTCAGTACTTC; CDR3 protein: CASSESPGLLAKNIQYF
clone size: NA; D gene: TRBD1; J gene: TRBJ2-5; V gene: TRBV6-1; CDR3 DNA: TGTGCCAGCACAAAACAGGGGAGCGAGACCCAGTACTTC; CDR3 protein: CASTKQGSETQYF
clone size: NA; D gene: NA; J gene: TRBJ2-2; V gene: TRBV7-9; CDR3 DNA: TGTGCCAGCAGCTCCCCGGGTGTGGGGGCTAGCACCGGGGAGCTGTTTTTT; CDR3 protein: CASSSPGVGASTGELFF
clone size: NA; D gene: TRBD1; J gene: TRBJ2-2; V gene: TRBV18; CDR3 DNA: TGTGCCAGCTCGCCCAGGGGGTCGAACACCGGGGAGCTGTTTTTT; CDR3 protein: CASSPRGSNTGELFF
clone size: NA; D gene: NA; J gene: TRBJ1-1; V gene: TRBV2; CDR3 DNA: TGTGCCAGCAGTGAAGGCAGAACTGAAGCTTTCTTT; CDR3 protein: CASSEGRTEAFF
clone size: NA; D gene: NA; J gene: TRBJ1-4; V gene: TRBV18; CDR3 DNA: TGTGCCAGCTCACCATTGAGCGGCACCGAAAAACTGTTTTTT; CDR3 protein: CASSPLSGTEKLFF
clone size: NA; D gene: TRBD1; J gene: TRBJ1-2; V gene: TRBV18; CDR3 DNA: TGTGCCAGCTCACCGGACGGGACAGCTAACTATGGCTACACCTTC; CDR3 protein: CASSPDGTANYGYTF
clone size: NA; D gene: NA; J gene: TRBJ1-4; V gene: TRBV7-9; CDR3 DNA: TGTGCCAGCAGCTTAGGACAAGGGGAAAATGAAAAACTGTTTTTT; CDR3 protein: CASSLGQGENEKLFF
clone size: NA; D gene: NA; J gene: TRBJ1-1; V gene: TRBV11-2; CDR3 DNA: TGTGCCAGCAGCCTTTGGGGTCAAGCTTTCTTT; CDR3 protein: CASSLWGQAFF
clone size: few; D gene: TRBD1; J gene: TRBJ1-4; V gene: TRBV23-1; CDR3 DNA: TGCGCCCTTGGCAGACAGGGGGTGAATGAAAAACTGTTTTTT; CDR3 protein: CALGRQGVNEKLFF
clone size: once; D gene: NA; J gene: TRBJ1-5; V gene: TRBV6-1; CDR3 DNA: TGTGCCAGCAGCAAAACAGGGCCAACTCAGCCCCAGCATTTT; CDR3 protein: CASSKTGPTQPQHF
clone size: NA; D gene: TRBD1; J gene: TRBJ1-6; V gene: TRBV11-2; CDR3 DNA: TGTGCCAGCAGCAGATTCGCAGGGGGAAATTCACCCCTCCACTTT; CDR3 protein: CASSRFAGGNSPLHF
clone size: NA; D gene: NA; J gene: TRBJ1-4; V gene: TRBV14; CDR3 DNA: TGTGCCAGCAGCCAAGATGGGTCAAAACTGTTTTTT; CDR3 protein: CASSQDGSKLFF
clone size: NA; D gene: TRBD1; J gene: TRBJ1-5; V gene: TRBV10-2; CDR3 DNA: TGCGCCAGCAGTAGGGACAGGGGTCAGCCCCAGCATTTT; CDR3 protein: CASSRDRGQPQHF
clone size: NA; D gene: NA; J gene: TRBJ2-3; V gene: TRBV10-1; CDR3 DNA: TGCGCCAGCAGTGACCAGAGGACAGATACGCAGTATTTT; CDR3 protein: CASSDQRTDTQYF
clone size: NA; D gene: TRBD1; J gene: TRBJ1-1; V gene: TRBV11-3; CDR3 DNA: TGTGCCAGCAGCCCTACAGGGGAGAACACTGAAGCTTTCTTT; CDR3 protein: CASSPTGENTEAFF
clone size: NA; D gene: NA; J gene: TRBJ1-3; V gene: TRBV18; CDR3 DNA: TGTGCCAGCTCCAAAGATCAATCTGGAAACACCATATATTTT; CDR3 protein: CASSKDQSGNTIYF
clone size: NA; D gene: TRBD1; J gene: TRBJ1-5; V gene: TRBV6-1; CDR3 DNA: TGTGCCAGCAGTTCGGGACAGGGTACCCAGCCCCAGCATTTT; CDR3 protein: CASSSGQGTQPQHF
clone size: few; D gene: NA; J gene: TRBJ2-1; V gene: TRBV11-2; CDR3 DNA: TGTGCCAGCAGCTCTATGACCGCTTTCAATGAGCAGTTCTTC; CDR3 protein: CASSSMTAFNEQFF